These 23 T cell receptor beta chains were sequenced from one sample in a study of vaccination effects on CD4 cells after COVID-19. The ViraFEST assay expanded antigen-specific CD4+ T cells with viral peptide pools before sequencing. Subsequent to roughly 10 days of culture, CD4+ T cells were isolated. Either the mRNA-1273 or the BNT162b2 vaccine was given to participants as two doses. The protocol was immunoSEQ multiplex PCR, while the TCRdb copy is restricted to in-frame clones and leaves out a portion. This sample has tens of thousands of clones, with roughly 80% found just once. The antigens of these receptors remain unknown. The sequences come from CD4+ T cells from PBMCs cultured with SARS-CoV-2 spike peptides, collected after COVID-19 vaccination. The receptor source for this set is a human donor who received a COVID-19 vaccine. Some clones in this sample may be carry-over from other donors' samples.

There are a few counts of this clone. The rearrangement uses TRBV10-2 and TRBJ2-3; D remains unclear. The length of the CDR3 is 11 residues. Germline V gene sequence: CDR1 WSHSY, CDR2 SAAADI. The V and J ends lost 3 bases and 5 bases respectively, with 3 bases between them. The CDR3 protein is CASSDLDTQYF. The CDR3 nucleotides read TGCGCCAGCAGTGACTTAGATACGCAGTATTTT.

The rearrangement uses TRBV19 and TRBJ1-1, with unresolved D. The length of the CDR3 is 15 residues. Trimming pared 5 bases from V and 3 bases from J, leaving 16 bases between. Per the germline V gene, CDR1 is LNHDA and CDR2 is SQIVND (reference sequence). This CDR3 reads CASSVPSSKDTEAFF. CDR3 DNA sequence: TGTGCCAGTAGTGTCCCAAGTTCCAAGGACACTGAAGCTTTCTTT.

This CDR3 reads CASSSLKGDNEKLFF. The CDR3 DNA sequence: TGTGCCAGCAGCTCCCTAAAAGGTGACAATGAAAAACTGTTTTTT. The rearrangement links TRBV5-5 to TRBJ1-4; D is undetermined. Germline values: CDR1 SGHKS, CDR2 YYEKEE (reference sequence). The CDR3 covers 15 residues. Deletions cut 3 bases from V and 5 bases from J, with 14 bases between.

J is TRBJ2-5 and V is TRBV6-2 or TRBV6-3; TRBD2 might be the D (6 bases). V was shortened by 6 bases and J by 2 bases, with 25 bases between the two germline ends. Germline V lookup: CDR1 MNHEY, CDR2 SVGEGT. CDR3 size: 18 residues. CDR3 sequence (DNA): TGTGCCAGCAGCCCTGACATCGGGGGAAAAAACACACAAGAGACCCAGTACTTC. This gives the protein CASSPDIGGKNTQETQYF.

Written as DNA, the CDR3 is TGTGCCAGCAGGGAGACAGGGGCCACTGAAGCTTTCTTT. Residues: CASRETGATEAFF. V gene TRBV28 combines with J gene TRBJ1-1, with 8 bases identical to TRBD1. CDR1 and CDR2 from the germline V gene are MDHEN and SYDVKM. CDR3 size: 13 residues. V gave up 6 bases and J gave up 4 bases; unmatched junction bases: 4.

The V call is TRBV6-5, the J call TRBJ2-1; possible D gene TRBD2, 7 bases. Trimming removed 4 bases from V and 5 bases from J, with 18 bases in between. Per the germline V gene, CDR1 is MNHEY and CDR2 is SVGAGI. The length of the CDR3 is 16 residues. This chain's CDR3 is CASSSTGRGTNNEQFF. CDR3 nucleotides: TGTGCCAGCAGTTCTACAGGGCGAGGGACTAACAATGAGCAGTTCTTC.

The rearrangement uses TRBV19 and TRBJ1-4; 7 bases match TRBD1. Trimming took 3 bases from V and 5 from J; bases not matched to a gene: 6. The germline gives CDR1 LNHDA, CDR2 SQIVND (reference sequence). This CDR3 is 15 amino acids long. The CDR3 is CASSMIGTANEKLFF. The CDR3 DNA reads as TGTGCCAGTAGTATGATCGGGACAGCGAATGAAAAACTGTTTTTT.

V gene TRBV24-1 combines with J gene TRBJ2-3; D might be TRBD1 or TRBD2, each matching 5 bases. V was cut by 6 bases and J by 7 bases, with 25 bases left in between. The germline V gene encodes CDR1 KGHDR and CDR2 SFDVKD. The CDR3 sequence is 17 residues long. CDR3 DNA sequence: TGTGCCACCAGTTGGGGACGGCCCGGGGCTGAGGGAAATACGCAGTATTTT. The encoded protein is CATSWGRPGAEGNTQYF.

The table lists this clone with a count of one. J is TRBJ1-5 and V is TRBV6-2 or TRBV6-3; 8 bases map to TRBD1. V was pared by 2 bases and J by 4 bases, with 13 bases of the junction left unmatched. This CDR3 region has 18 residues. Germline V gene lookup returns CDR1 MNHEY and CDR2 SVGEGT. The DNA of the CDR3 is TGTGCCAGCAGTTACCGATACCCCCGACAGGGGATAAATCAGCCCCAGCATTTT. This translates into CASSYRYPRQGINQPQHF.

This rearrangement joins TRBV4-1 to TRBJ2-5, with a possible D match to TRBD2 (7 bases). The CDR3 runs 17 residues. The ends were cut back, 6 bases at V and 1 base at J, with 21 bases in the middle. Germline CDR1 and CDR2: MGHRA and YSYEKL. CDR3 sequence (DNA): TGCGCCAGCAGTCCACGGGGAGGGGGACTCATCCAAGAGACCCAGTACTTC. Translation: CASSPRGGGLIQETQYF.

This chain uses TRBV2 with TRBJ1-1, with D possibly matching TRBD1 (5 bases). Germline V lookup: CDR1 SNHLY, CDR2 FYNNEI. The CDR3 extends over 12 amino acids. Trimming took 6 bases from V and 11 from J, leaving 16 bases between them. CDR3 nucleotide sequence: TGTGCCAGCAGCAATGGGCCTCGGGGGGCTTTCTTT. It encodes CASSNGPRGAFF.

The chain is built from TRBV11-3 and TRBJ2-2, with 10 bases aligning to TRBD2. In germline, CDR1 is SGHNT, CDR2 YENEEA. V shed 6 bases and J 6 bases; nucleotides not matched to a gene: 7. This CDR3 region has 15 residues. The DNA of the CDR3 is TGTGCCAGCAGACTTACTAGCGGGGTGGCCGGGGAGCTGTTTTTT. This sequence encodes CASRLTSGVAGELFF.

The gene calls are TRBV19 and TRBJ1-4; the D is unclear. The germline V gene encodes CDR1 LNHDA and CDR2 SQIVND (reference sequence). The CDR3 has 13 residues. V was shortened by 8 bases and J by 6 bases, with 13 bases between the two germline ends. DNA for the CDR3: TGTGCCAGTGGGGAGCGTGGGGATGAAAAACTGTTTTTT. It codes for CASGERGDEKLFF.

This clone was counted between two and nine times. The J gene is TRBJ1-2, the V gene TRBV6-2 or TRBV6-3; possible D gene TRBD1, 5 bases. The germline V gene encodes CDR1 MNHEY and CDR2 SVGEGT. This CDR3 is built from 14 residues. The ends were cut back, 6 bases at V and 4 bases at J, with 15 bases in the middle. The CDR3 DNA follows: TGTGCCAGCAGCTGGTTCGGGACGGGCTATGGCTACACCTTC. It yields the protein CASSWFGTGYGYTF.

This clone occurred a few times. V gene TRBV4-1 combines with J gene TRBJ1-6, with unresolved D. There are 14 residues in the CDR3. V was pared by 0 bases and J by 9 bases, with 9 bases between. CDR1 and CDR2 from the germline V gene are MGHRA and YSYEKL. The CDR3 protein is CASSQESGFSPLHF. Here the CDR3 DNA reads TGCGCCAGCAGCCAAGAGTCGGGTTTTTCACCCCTCCACTTT.

The V and J genes are TRBV24-1 and TRBJ2-3; D may be TRBD1 (5 bases). V was trimmed by 2 bases and J by 3 bases, leaving 11 bases between them. The CDR3 is 15 amino acids. Germline V gives CDR1 KGHDR, CDR2 SFDVKD. Here the CDR3 reads CATSDSGRATDTQYF. The CDR3 DNA is TGTGCCACCAGTGATTCAGGCAGGGCGACAGATACGCAGTATTTT.

The table lists this clone with a count of one. The chain couples TRBV5-5 to TRBJ2-1; TRBD1 is a possible D gene (5 bases). The V gene's germline CDR1 is SGHKS and CDR2 YYEKEE (reference sequence). The ends were cut back, 0 bases at V and 12 bases at J, with 16 bases in the middle. The CDR3 has 14 amino acids. In DNA, the CDR3 is TGTGCCAGCAGCTTGGCCACAGGCCTCTTGGGGCAGTTCTTC. This codes for CASSLATGLLGQFF.

J is TRBJ2-5 and V is TRBV7-3; 9 bases are a match to TRBD1. V was clipped by 5 bases and J by 4 bases; unmatched bases: 2. CDR1 is SGHTA, CDR2 FQGTGA, per germline. The CDR3 is made up of 13 amino acids. The CDR3 DNA reads as TGTGCCAGCAGCCGACAGGGGGGAGAGACCCAGTACTTC. Residues: CASSRQGGETQYF.

This clone was observed once. The V gene is TRBV6-5, the J gene TRBJ2-3; TRBD2 matches 9 bases. The V gene end was trimmed by 2 bases and the J gene end by 6 bases; junction bases not matched to a gene: 6. The CDR3 sequence is 15 residues long. Per germline, CDR1 MNHEY and CDR2 SVGAGI. The CDR3 protein is CASSYRGTSSDTQYF. Written as DNA, the CDR3 is TGTGCCAGCAGTTACCGCGGGACTAGCAGTGATACGCAGTATTTT.

The rearrangement joins TRBV29-1 to TRBJ1-3; D gene ambiguous. With 4 bases removed from V and 2 bases from J, the gap between germline ends came to 9 bases. Germline lookup yields CDR1 SQVTM and CDR2 ANQGSEA. The CDR3 sequence is 13 residues long. Here the CDR3 reads CSVGGDTGNTIYF. The CDR3 DNA is TGCAGCGTTGGTGGTGATACTGGAAACACCATATATTTT.

This chain uses TRBV5-1 with TRBJ1-2; 7 bases map to TRBD1. V trimming: 0 bases; J trimming: 2 bases; junction bases outside the gene matches: 4. CDR1 is SGHRS and CDR2 is YFSETQ in the germline V gene. The CDR3 covers 15 residues. The CDR3 DNA sequence: TGCGCCAGCAGCTTGGCAGACAGGGCAAACTATGGCTACACCTTC. Translated, it gives CASSLADRANYGYTF.

The chain is built from TRBV2 and TRBJ2-7; D is undetermined. Germline V lookup: CDR1 SNHLY, CDR2 FYNNEI. The CDR3 loop spans 12 amino acids. V was cut by 5 bases and J by 4 bases, with 9 bases left in between. The DNA for the CDR3 is TGTGCCAGCAGTAATGACTTTTACGAGCAGTACGTC. Protein: CASSNDFYEQYV.

The CDR3 nucleotides read TGTGCCAGCAGCCGTGGGACAGGGAGTTCTGGGGCCAACGTCCTGACTTTC. Residues: CASSRGTGSSGANVLTF. The chain recombines TRBV3-1 (or the pseudogene TRBV3-2) with TRBJ2-6, with 9 bases aligning to TRBD1. The CDR3 is 17 residues long. Germline V gene sequence: CDR1 LGHDT, CDR2 YNNKEL (reference sequence). V shed 4 bases and J 1 base; nucleotides not matched to a gene: 5.